The rows below give T cell receptor beta chains drawn from one sample of a study of blood T cell repertoires in COVID-19. Measured with immunoSEQ multiplex PCR; TCRdb has only the in-frame clones, and not every one. Here the sample spans more than 350,000 clones, 80% to 90% being singletons. Sequenced input: peripheral blood. These receptors came from a woman aged 25 to 39 with COVID-19, enrolled during active disease. Both conserved end residues are part of each CDR3. D genes are given only for firm matches. Size is omitted from some rows. Given values are once, few, many or a class for expanded clones.

D gene	clone size	V gene	J gene	CDR3 protein
.	.	TRBV10-3	TRBJ1-5	CAISDGNQPQHF
.	.	TRBV6-2/TRBV6-3	TRBJ1-1	CASSKPGPWGVEAFF
TRBD1	.	TRBV4-2	TRBJ1-4	CASSQETGQGNEKLFF
.	.	TRBV5-1	TRBJ1-5	CASSLEGDHQPQHF
.	.	TRBV3-1/TRBV3-2	TRBJ2-2	CASSHRTVNTGELFF
TRBD2	.	TRBV7-7	TRBJ2-3	CASSPRLAASTDTQYF
.	.	TRBV21-1	TRBJ2-1	CASVEAGSYNEQFF
.	.	TRBV12-3/TRBV12-4	TRBJ1-1	CASSFNREAFF
.	.	TRBV13	TRBJ1-2	CASSPGNRVYGYTF
TRBD1	.	TRBV6-5	TRBJ1-1	CASRDPTGQGAFF
TRBD1	.	TRBV7-2	TRBJ1-2	CASSFRTGSNYGYTF
.	.	TRBV5-1	TRBJ2-3	CASSSRRSGLTDTQYF
.	few	TRBV19	TRBJ1-5	CASSDTGGNQPQHF
.	.	TRBV18	TRBJ2-5	CASSPPNGGQETQYF
.	.	TRBV21-1	TRBJ1-2	CASRTDRGQLGYTF
TRBD2	.	TRBV7-9	TRBJ2-2	CASSARLAVNTGELFF
.	.	TRBV12-3/TRBV12-4	TRBJ1-5	CASNRGQLQPQHF
TRBD2	.	TRBV7-7	TRBJ2-5	CASSLRTSGIETQYF
.	once	TRBV20-1	TRBJ2-1	CSASSHYNEQFF
.	once	TRBV10-3	TRBJ2-1	CAISGGLGGGEQFF
.	.	TRBV4-1	TRBJ1-1	CASSHPGGGFYTEAFF
TRBD2	.	TRBV28	TRBJ2-5	CASSLFYRQRGGETQYF
.	.	TRBV30	TRBJ2-5	CAWSLGGQETQYF
.	few	TRBV7-9	TRBJ1-1	CASSFTVNTEAFF